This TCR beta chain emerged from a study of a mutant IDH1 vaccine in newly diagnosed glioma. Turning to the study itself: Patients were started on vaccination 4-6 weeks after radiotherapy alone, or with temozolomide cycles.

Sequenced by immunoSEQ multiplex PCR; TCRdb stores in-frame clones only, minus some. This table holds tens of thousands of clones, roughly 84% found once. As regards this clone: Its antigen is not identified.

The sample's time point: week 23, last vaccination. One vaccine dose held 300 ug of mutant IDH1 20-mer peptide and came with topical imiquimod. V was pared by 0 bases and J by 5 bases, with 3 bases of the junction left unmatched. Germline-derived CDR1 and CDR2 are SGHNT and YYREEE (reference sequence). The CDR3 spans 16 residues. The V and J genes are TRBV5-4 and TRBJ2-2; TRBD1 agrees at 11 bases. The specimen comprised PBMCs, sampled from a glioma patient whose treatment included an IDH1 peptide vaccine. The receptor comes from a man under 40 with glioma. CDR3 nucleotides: TGTGCCAGCAGCTTGGGGGACAGGGGGAATACCGGGGAGCTGTTTTTT. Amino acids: CASSLGDRGNTGELFF.